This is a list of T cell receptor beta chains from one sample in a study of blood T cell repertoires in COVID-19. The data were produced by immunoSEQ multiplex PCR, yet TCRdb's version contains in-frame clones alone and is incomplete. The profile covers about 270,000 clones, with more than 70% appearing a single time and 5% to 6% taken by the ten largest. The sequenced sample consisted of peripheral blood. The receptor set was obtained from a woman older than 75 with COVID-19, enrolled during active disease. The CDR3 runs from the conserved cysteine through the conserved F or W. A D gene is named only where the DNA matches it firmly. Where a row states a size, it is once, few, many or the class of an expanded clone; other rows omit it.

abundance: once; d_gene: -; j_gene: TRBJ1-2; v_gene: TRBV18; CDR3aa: CASSPQETVYGYTF; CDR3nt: TGTGCCAGCTCACCACAGGAGACCGTCTATGGCTACACCTTC
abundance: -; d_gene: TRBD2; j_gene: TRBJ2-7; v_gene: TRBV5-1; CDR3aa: CASSLRLAGGLPYEQYF; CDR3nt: TGCGCCAGCAGCTTGAGGCTAGCGGGGGGCCTACCCTACGAGCAGTACTTC
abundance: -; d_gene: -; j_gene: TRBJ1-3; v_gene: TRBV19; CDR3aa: CASSFDRGNTIYF; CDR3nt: TGTGCCAGTAGTTTCGACAGGGGAAACACCATATATTTT
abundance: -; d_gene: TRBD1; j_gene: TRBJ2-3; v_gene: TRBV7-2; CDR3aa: CASSFRDRVWGDTQYF; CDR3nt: TGTGCCAGCAGCTTCCGGGACAGGGTTTGGGGGGATACGCAGTATTTT
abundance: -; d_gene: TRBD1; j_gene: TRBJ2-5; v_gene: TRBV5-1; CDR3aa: CASSPTGGSETQYF; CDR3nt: TGCGCCAGCAGCCCGACAGGGGGCAGTGAGACCCAGTACTTC
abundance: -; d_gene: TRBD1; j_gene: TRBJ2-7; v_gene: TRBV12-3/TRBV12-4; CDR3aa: CAIRDSYEQYF; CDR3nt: TGTGCCATCAGGGACAGCTACGAGCAGTACTTC
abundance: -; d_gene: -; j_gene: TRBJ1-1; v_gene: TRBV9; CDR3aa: CASSRQTNTEAFF; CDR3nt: TGTGCCAGCAGCCGACAGACGAACACTGAAGCTTTCTTT
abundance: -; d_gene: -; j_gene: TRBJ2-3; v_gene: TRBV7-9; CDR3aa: CASSLADTSTDTQYF; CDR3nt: TGTGCCAGCAGCTTAGCGGACACTAGCACAGATACGCAGTATTTT
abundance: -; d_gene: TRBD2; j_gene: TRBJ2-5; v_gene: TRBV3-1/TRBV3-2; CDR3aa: CASSQDRLAGGYQETQYF; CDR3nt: TGTGCCAGCAGCCAAGATCGGCTAGCGGGGGGGTACCAAGAGACCCAGTACTTC
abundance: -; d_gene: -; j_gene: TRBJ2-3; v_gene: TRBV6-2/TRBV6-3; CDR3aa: CASSMDYTDTQYF; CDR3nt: TGTGCCAGCAGCATGGACTACACAGATACGCAGTATTTT
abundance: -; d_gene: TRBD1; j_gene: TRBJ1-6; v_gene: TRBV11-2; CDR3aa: CASSPDRVYSPLHF; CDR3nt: TGTGCCAGCAGCCCCGACAGGGTTTACTCACCCCTCCACTTT
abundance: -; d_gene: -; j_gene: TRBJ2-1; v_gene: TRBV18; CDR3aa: CASSPPRGGGEDEQFF; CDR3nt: TGTGCCAGCTCACCCCCGAGGGGTGGAGGGGAGGATGAGCAGTTCTTC
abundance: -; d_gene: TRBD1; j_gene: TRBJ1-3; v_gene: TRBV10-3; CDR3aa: CATGTGGIGFGNTIYF; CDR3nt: TGTGCCACGGGGACAGGGGGAATTGGGTTTGGAAACACCATATATTTT
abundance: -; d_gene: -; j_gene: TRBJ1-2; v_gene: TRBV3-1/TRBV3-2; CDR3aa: CASSRLIGDGYTF; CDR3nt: TGTGCCAGCAGCCGATTAATAGGGGATGGCTACACCTTC
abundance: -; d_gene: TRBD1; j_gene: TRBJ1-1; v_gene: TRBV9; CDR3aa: CASSVATGGWNTEAFF; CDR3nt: TGTGCCAGCAGCGTAGCCACAGGGGGCTGGAACACTGAAGCTTTCTTT
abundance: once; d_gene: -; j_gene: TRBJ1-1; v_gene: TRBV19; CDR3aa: CASSMDWVTEAFF; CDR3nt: TGTGCCAGTAGTATGGACTGGGTCACTGAAGCTTTCTTT
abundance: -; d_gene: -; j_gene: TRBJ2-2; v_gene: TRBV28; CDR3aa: CASRRQSNTGELFF; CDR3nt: TGTGCCAGCAGGCGACAATCTAACACCGGGGAGCTGTTTTTT
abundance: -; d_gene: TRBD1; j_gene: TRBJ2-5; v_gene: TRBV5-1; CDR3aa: CASSLTGDLQETQYF; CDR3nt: TGCGCCAGCAGTTTGACAGGGGACCTCCAAGAGACCCAGTACTTC
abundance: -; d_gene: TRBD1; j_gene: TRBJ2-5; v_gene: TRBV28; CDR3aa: CASSITGVGETQYF; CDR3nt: TGTGCCAGCAGTATTACAGGGGTAGGAGAGACCCAGTACTTC
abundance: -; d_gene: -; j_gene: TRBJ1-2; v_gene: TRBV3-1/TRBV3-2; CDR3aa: CASSQGGGGSGYTF; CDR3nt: TGTGCCAGCAGCCAAGGTGGGGGCGGTAGTGGCTACACCTTC
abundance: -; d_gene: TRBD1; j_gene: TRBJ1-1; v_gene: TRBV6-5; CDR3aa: CASNGQGATEAFF; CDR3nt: TGTGCCAGCAATGGACAGGGGGCAACTGAAGCTTTCTTT
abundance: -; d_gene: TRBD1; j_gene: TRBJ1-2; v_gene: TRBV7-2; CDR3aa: CASSTQSDRGYTF; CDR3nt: TGTGCCAGCAGCACCCAATCGGACAGGGGCTACACCTTC
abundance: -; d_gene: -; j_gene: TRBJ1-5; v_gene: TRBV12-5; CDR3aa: CASGLFTQGNSNQPQHF; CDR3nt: TGTGCTAGTGGTTTGTTCACACAGGGTAATAGCAATCAGCCCCAGCATTTT
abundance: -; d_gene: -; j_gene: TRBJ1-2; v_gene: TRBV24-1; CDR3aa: CATSAVGGDGYTF; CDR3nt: TGTGCCACCAGTGCGGTTGGAGGGGATGGCTACACCTTC
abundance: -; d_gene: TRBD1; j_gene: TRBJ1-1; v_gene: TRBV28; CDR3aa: CASLSGGSGMNTEAFF; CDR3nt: TGTGCCAGCCTATCAGGGGGCTCTGGAATGAACACTGAAGCTTTCTTT
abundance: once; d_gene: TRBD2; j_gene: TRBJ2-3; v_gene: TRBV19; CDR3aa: CASSRLAGGRLGTQYF; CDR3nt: TGTGCCAGTAGCCGACTAGCGGGGGGCCGGTTGGGGACGCAGTATTTT
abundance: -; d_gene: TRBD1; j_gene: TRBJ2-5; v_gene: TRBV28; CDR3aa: CASSPHVGGQDLEETQYF; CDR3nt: TGTGCCAGCAGTCCCCATGTTGGAGGACAGGACCTTGAAGAGACCCAGTACTTC
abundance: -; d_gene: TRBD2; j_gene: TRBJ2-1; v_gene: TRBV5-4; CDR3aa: CASSFGRGGNNEQFF; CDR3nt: TGTGCCAGCAGCTTCGGGCGGGGGGGTAACAATGAGCAGTTCTTC
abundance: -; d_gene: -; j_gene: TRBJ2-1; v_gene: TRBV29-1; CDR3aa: CSVEGLGGARNEQFF; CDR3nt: TGCAGCGTTGAAGGTTTGGGGGGGGCGAGAAATGAGCAGTTCTTC
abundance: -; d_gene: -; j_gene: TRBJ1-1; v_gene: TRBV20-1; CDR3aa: CSARIYSEAFF; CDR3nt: TGCAGTGCTAGGATATACTCGGAAGCTTTCTTT
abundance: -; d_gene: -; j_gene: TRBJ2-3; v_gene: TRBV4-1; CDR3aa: CASSSTGQHTDTQYF; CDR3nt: TGCGCCAGCAGCTCTACAGGACAACACACAGATACGCAGTATTTT
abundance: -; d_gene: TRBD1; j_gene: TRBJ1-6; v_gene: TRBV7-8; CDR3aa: CASSSRDRTGVGSPLHF; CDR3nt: TGTGCCAGCAGCTCACGTGACAGGACAGGGGTTGGGTCACCCCTCCACTTT
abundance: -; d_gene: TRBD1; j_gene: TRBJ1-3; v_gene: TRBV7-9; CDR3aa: CASTPTTGINLSGNTIYF; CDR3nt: TGTGCCAGCACCCCGACGACAGGGATAAACCTCTCTGGAAACACCATATATTTT
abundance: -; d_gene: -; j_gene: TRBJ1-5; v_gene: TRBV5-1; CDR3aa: CASSTTGLSNQPQHF; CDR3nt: TGCGCCAGCAGCACGACAGGTCTTAGCAATCAGCCCCAGCATTTT
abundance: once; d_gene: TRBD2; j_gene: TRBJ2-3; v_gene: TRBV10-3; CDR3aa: CAISDGLTSGGTDTQYF; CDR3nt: TGTGCCATCAGTGACGGGTTAACTAGCGGGGGAACAGATACGCAGTATTTT
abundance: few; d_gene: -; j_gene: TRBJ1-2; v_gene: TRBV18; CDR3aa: CASSPAGTGYTF; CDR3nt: TGTGCCAGCTCACCAGCGGGCACTGGCTACACCTTC
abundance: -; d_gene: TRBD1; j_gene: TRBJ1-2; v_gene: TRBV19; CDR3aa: CASSQGTGGSGYTF; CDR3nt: TGTGCCAGTAGCCAAGGGACAGGGGGTTCTGGCTACACCTTC
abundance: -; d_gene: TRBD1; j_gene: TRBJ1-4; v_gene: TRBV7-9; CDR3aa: CASSLPGGTNEKLFF; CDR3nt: TGTGCCAGCAGCCTCCCAGGGGGCACTAATGAAAAACTGTTTTTT
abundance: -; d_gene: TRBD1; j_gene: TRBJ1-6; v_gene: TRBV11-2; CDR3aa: CASSGTGKKNSPLHF; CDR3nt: TGTGCCAGCAGCGGGACAGGGAAGAAGAATTCACCCCTCCACTTT
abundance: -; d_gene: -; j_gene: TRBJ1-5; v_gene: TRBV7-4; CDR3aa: CASSYQGGDQPQHF; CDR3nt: TGTGCCAGCAGCTACCAGGGAGGGGATCAGCCCCAGCATTTT
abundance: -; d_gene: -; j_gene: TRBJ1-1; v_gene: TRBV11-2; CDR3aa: CASSPQLENTEAFF; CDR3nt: TGTGCCAGCAGCCCACAGCTTGAGAACACTGAAGCTTTCTTT
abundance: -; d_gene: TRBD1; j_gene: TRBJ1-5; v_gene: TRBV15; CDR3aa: CATRDRDSQPQHF; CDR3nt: TGTGCCACCAGGGACAGGGATAGTCAGCCCCAGCATTTT
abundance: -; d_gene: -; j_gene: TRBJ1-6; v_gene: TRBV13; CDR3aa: CASSSPIYRVDNSPLHF; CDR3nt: TGTGCCAGCAGCTCGCCTATTTACAGGGTAGACAATTCACCCCTCCACTTT
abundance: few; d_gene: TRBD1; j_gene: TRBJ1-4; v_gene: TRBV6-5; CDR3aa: CASRPQGTNEKLFF; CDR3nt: TGTGCCAGCAGACCACAGGGGACTAATGAAAAACTGTTTTTT
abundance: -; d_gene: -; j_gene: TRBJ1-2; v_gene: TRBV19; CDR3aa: CASSIDQAGVYGYTF; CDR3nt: TGTGCCAGTAGTATAGATCAAGCAGGGGTCTATGGCTACACCTTC
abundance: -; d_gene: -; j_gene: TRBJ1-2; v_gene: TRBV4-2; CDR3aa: CASSQVAETNYGYTF; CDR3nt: TGTGCCAGCAGCCAAGTGGCAGAAACTAACTATGGCTACACCTTC
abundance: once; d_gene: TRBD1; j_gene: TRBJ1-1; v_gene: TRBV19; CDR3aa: CASSPQVGQGRSAFF; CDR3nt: TGTGCCAGTAGTCCCCAGGTGGGACAGGGTCGATCAGCTTTCTTT
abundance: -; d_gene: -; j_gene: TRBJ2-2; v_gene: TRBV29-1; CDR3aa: CSFLGGAGTGELFF; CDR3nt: TGCTCCTTCCTAGGGGGGGCCGGCACCGGGGAGCTGTTTTTT
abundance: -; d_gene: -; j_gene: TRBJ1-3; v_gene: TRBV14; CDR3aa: CASSPYRAGNTIYF; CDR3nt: TGTGCCAGCAGCCCATACAGGGCTGGAAACACCATATATTTT
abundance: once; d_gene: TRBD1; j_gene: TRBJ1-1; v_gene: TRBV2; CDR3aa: CASSVQGMNTEAFF; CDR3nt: TGTGCCAGCAGTGTACAGGGGATGAACACTGAAGCTTTCTTT
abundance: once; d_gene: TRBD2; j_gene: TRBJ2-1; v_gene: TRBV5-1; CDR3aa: CASSLTASGIYEQFF; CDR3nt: TGCGCCAGCAGCTTGACGGCTAGCGGGATCTATGAGCAGTTCTTC